This T cell receptor (beta chain) was found in a study of vaccination effects on CD4 cells after COVID-19. Sequencing was performed with immunoSEQ multiplex PCR; in TCRdb, only in-frame clones are kept and a portion is missing. The profile covers some 40,000 clones, with over 80% appearing a single time and 2.9% taken by the ten largest. Once cultured for 10 days, the cells underwent separation to obtain CD4+ T cells. As for this clone: Antigen specificity is unknown.

The TCR comes from a human donor who received a COVID-19 vaccine. This material consisted of CD4+ T cells from PBMCs cultured without peptide, taken before COVID-19 vaccination.

The CDR3, as DNA: TGTGCCAGCAGCCTGACAGGTTCGAACTATGGCTACACCTTC. Amino acids: CASSLTGSNYGYTF. J is TRBJ1-2 and V is TRBV7-8, with D possibly being TRBD1 (6 bases). V was cut by 5 bases and J by 2 bases, with 12 bases left in between. CDR1 SGHVS and CDR2 FQNEAQ come from the germline V gene. This CDR3 is built from 14 residues.